A selection of T cell receptor beta chains follows, all from one sample in a study of metastatic and nonmetastatic thyroid tumors. TCRdb redid the clone calls on the PCR reads using MiXCR. This table holds around 17,000 clones, roughly 13% found once. Sequencing input: blood. The source is a female donor with papillary thyroid cancer or a benign thyroid nodule (not recorded which). Some clones in this sample may be carry-over from other donors' samples. Each CDR3 is given with its conserved first and last residue. D genes are given only for firm matches. A clone size is listed for some rows: how often the clone was seen (once, few, many), or a class if it is expanded.

few | TRBJ2-5 | TRBV6-2/TRBV6-3 | . | TGTGCCAGCAGTTACTCGACCCTCATCTGTGATACCCAGTACTTC | CASSYSTLICDTQYF
. | TRBJ1-4 | TRBV5-6 | TRBD1 | TGTGCCAGCAGCTTAGGACCGGACAGGCTTAATGAAAAACTGTTTTTT | CASSLGPDRLNEKLFF
many | TRBJ2-1 | TRBV9 | . | TGTGCCAGCAGCCCCGGCGCAGGGGCGAGCTCCTACAATGAGCAGTTCTTC | CASSPGAGASSYNEQFF
many | TRBJ1-3 | TRBV30 | . | TGTGCCTGGAGTCGGAGATCTGGAAACACCATATATTTT | CAWSRRSGNTIYF
medium-sized | TRBJ1-1 | TRBV6-1 | TRBD1 | TGTGCCAGCACCGGGACAGGGAACACTGAAGCTTTCTTT | CASTGTGNTEAFF
medium-sized | TRBJ2-2 | TRBV6-5 | . | TGTGCCAGCAGTTACGGAGGCGGTAGCGGCACCGGGGAGCTGTTTTTT | CASSYGGGSGTGELFF
many | TRBJ1-5 | TRBV6-1 | . | TGTGCCAGCAGTGACAAGGAATGGGGGGTGGTAAGGCCCCAGCATTTT | CASSDKEWGVVRPQHF
many | TRBJ2-3 | TRBV10-2 | . | TGCGCCAGCAACTGGGGGGGCTCAGATACGCAGTATTTT | CASNWGGSDTQYF
once | TRBJ1-5 | TRBV20-1 | . | TGCAGTGGGACCTTGGATAGCAATCAGCCCCAGCATTTT | CSGTLDSNQPQHF
many | TRBJ1-5 | TRBV24-1 | . | TGTGCCACCAGTCCCCGGGGAGGCAATCAGCCCCAGCATTTT | CATSPRGGNQPQHF
. | TRBJ2-2 | TRBV11-2 | . | TGTGCCAGCAGCTTCGGCAGGGGCGGGAGCTACATCGGGGAGCTGTTTTTT | CASSFGRGGSYIGELFF
many | TRBJ2-5 | TRBV4-3 | . | TGCGCCAGCAGCCAAGGCAGGGGACAAGAGACCCAGTACTTC | CASSQGRGQETQYF
few | TRBJ2-7 | TRBV6-6 | TRBD1 | TGTGCCAGCAGTTACGGACAGGATTCCTACGAGCAGTACTTC | CASSYGQDSYEQYF
medium-sized | TRBJ2-7 | TRBV12-3/TRBV12-4 | TRBD1 | TGTGCCAGCAGTCCTCGGGACAGGGCCTACGAGCAGTACTTC | CASSPRDRAYEQYF
medium-sized | TRBJ1-6 | TRBV28 | . | TGTGCCAGCAGGCGACAGACCTATAATTCACCCCTCCACTTT | CASRRQTYNSPLHF
many | TRBJ2-7 | TRBV4-3 | . | TGCGCCAGCAGCCAAGGTAGGGCTAGGGAGCAGTACTTC | CASSQGRAREQYF
. | TRBJ2-1 | TRBV5-8 | TRBD2 | TGTGCCAGCAGCTTCAATTTTGAGGGGCCTAGCGGACTCTACAATGAGCAGTTCTTC | CASSFNFEGPSGLYNEQFF
many | TRBJ1-1 | TRBV20-1 | . | TGCAGTGCTAGCGAGGGGGGCGGGAGTGAAGCTTTCTTT | CSASEGGGSEAFF
many | TRBJ2-7 | TRBV19 | TRBD2 | TGTGCCAGTAGTATCCTAGGGACTAGCGGGAACTCCTACGAGCAGTACTTC | CASSILGTSGNSYEQYF
. | TRBJ2-7 | TRBV11-3 | . | TGTGCCAGCAGCCCCTCCCTTCAAACCTACGAGCAGTACTTC | CASSPSLQTYEQYF
many | TRBJ1-1 | TRBV5-5 | . | TGTGCCAGCAGCTTGGGACACCTCACTGAAGCTTTCTTT | CASSLGHLTEAFF
large | TRBJ2-5 | TRBV20-1 | . | TGCAGTGCCTTAGACTATAGACTAGACAAGGAGACCCAGTACTTC | CSALDYRLDKETQYF
. | TRBJ1-2 | TRBV19 | TRBD1 | TGTGCCAGTACCTACTTCCCGGGACAGGACTATGGCTACACCTTC | CASTYFPGQDYGYTF
many | TRBJ2-7 | TRBV20-1 | . | TGCAGTGCTAGGGTCGTAACTTCCTCGGAGGGAGCCTTTTTGGGCGAGCAGTACTTC | CSARVVTSSEGAFLGEQYF
. | TRBJ2-7 | TRBV28 | . | TGTGCCACCTTCTACCCAGGGAACCCCTACGAGCAGTACTTC | CATFYPGNPYEQYF
many | TRBJ2-5 | TRBV18 | . | TGTGCCAGCCAACCCGAAGGGTATACGACAGAGACCCAGTACTTC | CASQPEGYTTETQYF
many | TRBJ2-6 | TRBV9 | TRBD1 | TGTGCCAGCAGCGGGGCCCGGACAGGGAAAGGGGCCAACGTCCTGACTTTC | CASSGARTGKGANVLTF
. | TRBJ2-7 | TRBV6-2/TRBV6-3 | . | TGTGCCAGCAGCTTCTACCGGGACATTCTCTACGAGCAGTACTTC | CASSFYRDILYEQYF
medium-sized | TRBJ2-1 | TRBV28 | TRBD2 | TGTGCCAGCAGTTTGGGGCTAGCGGGGGACAATGAGCAGTTCTTC | CASSLGLAGDNEQFF
few | TRBJ1-2 | TRBV10-3 | . | TGTGCCATCAGTGGTGTTGGAGACTATGGCTACGCCTTC | CAISGVGDYGYAF
medium-sized | TRBJ1-1 | TRBV6-2/TRBV6-3 | TRBD1 | TGTGCCAGCAGAGGACAGGGCGGAGGCACTGAAGCTTTCTTT | CASRGQGGGTEAFF
many | TRBJ1-3 | TRBV29-1 | TRBD1 | TGCAGCGCGAGACAGGGTCTTGGAAACACCATATATTTT | CSARQGLGNTIYF
many | TRBJ2-5 | TRBV6-1 | TRBD1 | TGTGCCGGAAAGACAGGGGAGGCGGAGACCCAGTACTTC | CAGKTGEAETQYF
many | TRBJ2-1 | TRBV27 | . | TGTGCCAGCAGTTTGAGAGGGACCTCCTACAATGAGCAGTTCTTC | CASSLRGTSYNEQFF
. | TRBJ1-5 | TRBV7-8 | TRBD1 | TGTGCCAGCAGCCGGGACAGGGAAAATCAGCCCCAGCATTTT | CASSRDRENQPQHF
. | TRBJ1-1 | TRBV6-2/TRBV6-3 | . | TGTGCCAGCAGTTGCAGGTGTGAGTACACTGAAGCTTTCTTT | CASSCRCEYTEAFF
. | TRBJ2-2 | TRBV2 | . | TGTGCCAGCAGACCTCTAGCTTGGGGGACCGGGGAGCTGTTTTTT | CASRPLAWGTGELFF
many | TRBJ2-1 | TRBV11-1 | TRBD2 | TGTGCCAGCAGCTCGGGACTAGCGGGCACCTCCTACAATGAGCAGTTCTTC | CASSSGLAGTSYNEQFF
many | TRBJ2-1 | TRBV7-2 | . | TGTGCCAGCAGCTTATTTCCGGGGTCGGTTGAGCAGTTCTTC | CASSLFPGSVEQFF
many | TRBJ2-5 | TRBV4-2 | . | TGTGCCAGCAGCCAATTAGAGGGGGGAGAGACCCAGTACTTC | CASSQLEGGETQYF
many | TRBJ2-6 | TRBV7-6 | . | TGTGCCAGCGGTGGCGGTTCTGGGGCCAACGTCCTGACTTTC | CASGGGSGANVLTF
medium-sized | TRBJ2-7 | TRBV19 | . | TGTGCCAGTAGCCGCACTGGGGCTCGCTCCTACGAGCAGTACTTC | CASSRTGARSYEQYF
many | TRBJ2-1 | TRBV2 | . | TGTGCCAGCAGTGAACAGTTCCTCTCCTACAATGAGCAGTTCTTC | CASSEQFLSYNEQFF
many | TRBJ2-2 | TRBV18 | . | TGTGCCAGCTCACCACGTGAGGGCTCCACCGGGGCGCTGTTTTTT | CASSPREGSTGALFF
many | TRBJ2-1 | TRBV27 | TRBD2 | TGTGCCAGCATCCCTTTAGCGGGAAAGTCCTACAATGAGCAGTTCTTC | CASIPLAGKSYNEQFF
medium-sized | TRBJ2-7 | TRBV6-1 | . | TGTGCCAGCAGGCCCACAGGTTACGAGCAGTACTTC | CASRPTGYEQYF
. | TRBJ1-2 | TRBV6-1 | TRBD1 | TGTGCCAGCAGTCTGACAGGGGCGACCTATGGCTACACCTTC | CASSLTGATYGYTF
many | TRBJ2-2 | TRBV5-1 | . | TGCGCCAGCAGCTTGCGCCGGGCCAGGAACACCGGGGAGCTGTTTTTT | CASSLRRARNTGELFF
medium-sized | TRBJ2-5 | TRBV28 | TRBD1 | TGTGCCAGCATCGACAGGGAACAAGAGACCCAGTACTTC | CASIDREQETQYF
many | TRBJ2-5 | TRBV6-1 | . | TGTGCCAGCAGTGACCTGGGGGCCCAGTACTTC | CASSDLGAQYF
. | TRBJ2-7 | TRBV5-1 | . | TGCGCCAGTGGCTTGTCTTGGGACGAGCAGTACTTC | CASGLSWDEQYF
many | TRBJ1-1 | TRBV3-1 | . | TGTGCCAGCAGCCAAGCCATCCGGGGGGAGGCTTTCTTT | CASSQAIRGEAFF
many | TRBJ2-3 | TRBV25-1 | TRBD2 | TGTGCCAGCACCCCGGGACTAGCCCAGACAGATACGCAGTATTTT | CASTPGLAQTDTQYF
medium-sized | TRBJ2-7 | TRBV28 | . | TGTGCCAGCAGTTTTTATGGGGGACGCTCCTACGAGCAGTACTTC | CASSFYGGRSYEQYF